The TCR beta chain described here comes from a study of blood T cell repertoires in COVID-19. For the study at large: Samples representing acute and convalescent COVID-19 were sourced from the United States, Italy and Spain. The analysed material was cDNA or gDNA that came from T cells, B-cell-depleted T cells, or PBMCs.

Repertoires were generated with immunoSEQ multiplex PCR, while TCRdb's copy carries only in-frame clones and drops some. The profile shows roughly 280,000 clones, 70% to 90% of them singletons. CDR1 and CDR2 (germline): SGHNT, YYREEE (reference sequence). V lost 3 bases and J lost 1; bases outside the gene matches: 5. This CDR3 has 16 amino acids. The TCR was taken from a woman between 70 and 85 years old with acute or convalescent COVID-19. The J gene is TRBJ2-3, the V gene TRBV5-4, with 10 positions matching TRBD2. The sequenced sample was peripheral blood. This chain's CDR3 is CASSSVAGGRTDTQYF. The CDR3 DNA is TGTGCCAGCAGCTCCGTAGCGGGGGGACGCACAGATACGCAGTATTTT.